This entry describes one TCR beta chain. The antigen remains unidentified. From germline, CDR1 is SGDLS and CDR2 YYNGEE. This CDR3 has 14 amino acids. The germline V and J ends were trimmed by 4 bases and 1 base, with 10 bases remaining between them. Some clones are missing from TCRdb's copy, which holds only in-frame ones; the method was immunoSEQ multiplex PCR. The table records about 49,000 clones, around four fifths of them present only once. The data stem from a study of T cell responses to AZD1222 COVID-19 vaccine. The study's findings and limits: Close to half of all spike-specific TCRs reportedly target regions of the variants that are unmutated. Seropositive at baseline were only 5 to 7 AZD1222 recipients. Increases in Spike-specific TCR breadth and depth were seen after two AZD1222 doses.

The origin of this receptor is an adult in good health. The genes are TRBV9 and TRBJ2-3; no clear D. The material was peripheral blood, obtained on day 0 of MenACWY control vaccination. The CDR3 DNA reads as TGTGCCAGCAGCTCCGGTGGTGGCACAGATACGCAGTATTTT. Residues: CASSSGGGTDTQYF.